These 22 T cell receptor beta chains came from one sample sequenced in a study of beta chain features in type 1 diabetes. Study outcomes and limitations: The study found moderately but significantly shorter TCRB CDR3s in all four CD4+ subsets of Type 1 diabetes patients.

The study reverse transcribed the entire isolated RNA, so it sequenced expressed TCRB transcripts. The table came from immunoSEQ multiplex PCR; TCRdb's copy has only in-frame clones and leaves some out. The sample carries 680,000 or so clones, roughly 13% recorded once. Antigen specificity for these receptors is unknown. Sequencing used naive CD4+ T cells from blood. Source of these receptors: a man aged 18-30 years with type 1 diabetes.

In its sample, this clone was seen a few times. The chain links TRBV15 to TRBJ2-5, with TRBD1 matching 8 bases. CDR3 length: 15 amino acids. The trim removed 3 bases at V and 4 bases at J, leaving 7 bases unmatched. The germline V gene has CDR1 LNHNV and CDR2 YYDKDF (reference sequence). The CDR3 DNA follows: TGTGCCACCAGCAGGAACCAGGGGGCAGGAGAGACCCAGTACTTC. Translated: CATSRNQGAGETQYF.

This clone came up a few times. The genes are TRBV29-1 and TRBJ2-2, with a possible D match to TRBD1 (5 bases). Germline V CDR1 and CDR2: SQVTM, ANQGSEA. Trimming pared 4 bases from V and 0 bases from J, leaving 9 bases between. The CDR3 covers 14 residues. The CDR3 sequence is CSVVTVTNTGELFF. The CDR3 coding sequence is TGCAGCGTTGTGACAGTGACGAACACCGGGGAGCTGTTTTTT.

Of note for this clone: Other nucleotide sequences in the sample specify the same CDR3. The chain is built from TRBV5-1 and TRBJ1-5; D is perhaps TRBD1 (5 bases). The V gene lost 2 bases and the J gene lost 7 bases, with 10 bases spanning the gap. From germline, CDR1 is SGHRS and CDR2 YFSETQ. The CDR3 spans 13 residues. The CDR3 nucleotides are TGCGCCAGCAGCTTAACGGGGGAACAGCCCCAGCATTTT. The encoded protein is CASSLTGEQPQHF.

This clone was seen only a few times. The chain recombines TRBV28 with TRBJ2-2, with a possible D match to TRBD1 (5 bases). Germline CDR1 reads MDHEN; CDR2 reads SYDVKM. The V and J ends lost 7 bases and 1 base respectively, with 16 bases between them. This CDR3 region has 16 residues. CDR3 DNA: TGTGCCAGCACCCCGGTTTGGACAAAGAACACCGGGGAGCTGTTTTTT. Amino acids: CASTPVWTKNTGELFF.

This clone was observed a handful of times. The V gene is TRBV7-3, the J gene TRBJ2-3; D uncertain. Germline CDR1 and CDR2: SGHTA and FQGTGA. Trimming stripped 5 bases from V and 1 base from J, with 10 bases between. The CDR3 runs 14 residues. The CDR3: CASSAAGRTDTQYF. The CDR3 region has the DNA TGTGCCAGCAGCGCGGCCGGCCGCACAGATACGCAGTATTTT.

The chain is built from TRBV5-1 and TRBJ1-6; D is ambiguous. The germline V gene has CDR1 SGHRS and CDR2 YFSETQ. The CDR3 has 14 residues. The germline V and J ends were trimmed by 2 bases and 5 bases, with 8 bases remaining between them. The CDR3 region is CASSLWQDNSPLHF. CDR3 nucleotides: TGCGCCAGCAGCTTATGGCAGGATAATTCACCCCTCCACTTT.

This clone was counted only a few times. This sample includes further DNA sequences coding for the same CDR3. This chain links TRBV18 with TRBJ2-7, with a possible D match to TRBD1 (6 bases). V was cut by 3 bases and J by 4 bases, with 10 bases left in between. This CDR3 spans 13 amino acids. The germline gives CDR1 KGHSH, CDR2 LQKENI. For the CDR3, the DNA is TGTGCCAGCTCACCCGGACAGTCTTACGAGCAGTACTTC. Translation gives CASSPGQSYEQYF.

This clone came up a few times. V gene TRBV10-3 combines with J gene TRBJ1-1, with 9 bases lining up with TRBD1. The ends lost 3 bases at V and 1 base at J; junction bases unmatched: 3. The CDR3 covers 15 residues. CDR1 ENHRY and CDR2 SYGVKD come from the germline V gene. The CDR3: CAISEKDRGNTEAFF. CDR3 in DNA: TGTGCCATCAGTGAAAAGGACAGGGGGAACACTGAAGCTTTCTTT.

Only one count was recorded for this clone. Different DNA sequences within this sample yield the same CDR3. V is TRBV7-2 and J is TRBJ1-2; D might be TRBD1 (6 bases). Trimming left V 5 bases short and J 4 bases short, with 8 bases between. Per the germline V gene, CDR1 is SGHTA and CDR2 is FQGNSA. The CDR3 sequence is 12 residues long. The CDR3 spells CASSPTGYGYTF. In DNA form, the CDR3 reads TGTGCCAGCAGCCCGACAGGCTATGGCTACACCTTC.

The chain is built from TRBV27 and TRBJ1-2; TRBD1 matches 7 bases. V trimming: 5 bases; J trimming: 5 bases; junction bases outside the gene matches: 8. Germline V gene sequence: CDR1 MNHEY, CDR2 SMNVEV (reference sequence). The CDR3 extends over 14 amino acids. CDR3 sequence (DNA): TGTGCCAGCAGTCTGCCCGGGACAGAATATGGCTACACCTTC. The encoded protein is CASSLPGTEYGYTF.

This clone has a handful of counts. CDR3: CAWSPGTPNTEAFF. Written as DNA, the CDR3 is TGTGCCTGGAGTCCCGGGACACCAAACACTGAAGCTTTCTTT. The chain carries TRBV30 and TRBJ1-1; the D gene is possibly TRBD1 (6 bases). V was clipped by 2 bases and J by 2 bases, with 12 bases between them. The CDR3 is 14 amino acids. Germline V CDR1 and CDR2: GTSNPN, SVGIG (reference sequence). Full variable domain (rest looked up from reference TRBV30 and TRBJ1-1): SQTIHQWPATLVQPVGSPLSLECTVEGTSNPNLYWYRQAAGRGLQLLFYSVGIGQISSEVPQNLSASRPQDRQFILSSKKLLLSDSGFYLCAWSPGTPNTEAFFGQGTRLTVV.

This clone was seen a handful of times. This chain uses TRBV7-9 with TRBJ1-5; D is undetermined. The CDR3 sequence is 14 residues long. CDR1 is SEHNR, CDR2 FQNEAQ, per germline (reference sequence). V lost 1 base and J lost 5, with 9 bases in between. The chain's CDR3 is CASSLDSGYQPQHF. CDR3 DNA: TGTGCCAGCAGCTTAGATTCGGGGTATCAGCCCCAGCATTTT.

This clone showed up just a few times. CDR3 sequence: CSAPGAGGYTF. Here the CDR3 DNA reads TGCAGTGCCCCGGGCGCGGGTGGCTACACCTTC. This chain uses TRBV20-1 with TRBJ1-2; D gene ambiguous. With 6 bases removed from V and 7 bases from J, the gap between germline ends came to 12 bases. The CDR3 is 11 residues long. Germline V gene sequence: CDR1 DFQATT, CDR2 SNEGSKA (reference sequence).

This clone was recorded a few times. DNA for the CDR3: TGTGCCAGCAGTTTACAAGTCACCTACAATGAGCAGTTCTTC. Translating it yields CASSLQVTYNEQFF. The chain couples TRBV28 to TRBJ2-1; D ambiguous. The V gene lost 2 bases and the J gene lost 2 bases, with 7 bases spanning the gap. Germline V gene data show CDR1 as MDHEN and CDR2 as SYDVKM. The CDR3 runs to 14 residues.

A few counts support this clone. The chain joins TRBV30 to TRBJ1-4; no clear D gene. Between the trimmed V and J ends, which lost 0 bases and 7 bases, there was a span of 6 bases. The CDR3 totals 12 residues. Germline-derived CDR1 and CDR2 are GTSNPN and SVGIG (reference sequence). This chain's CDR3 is CAWSVDSEKLFF. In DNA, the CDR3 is TGTGCCTGGAGTGTGGATTCTGAAAAACTGTTTTTT.

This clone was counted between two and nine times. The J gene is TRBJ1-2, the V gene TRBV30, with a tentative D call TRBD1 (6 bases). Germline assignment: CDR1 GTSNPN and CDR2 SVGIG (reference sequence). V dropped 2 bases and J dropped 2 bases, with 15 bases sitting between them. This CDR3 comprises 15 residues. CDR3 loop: CAWSIYREGNYGYTF. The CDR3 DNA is TGTGCCTGGAGTATTTACAGGGAAGGGAACTATGGCTACACCTTC. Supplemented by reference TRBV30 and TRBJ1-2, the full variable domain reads SQTIHQWPATLVQPVGSPLSLECTVEGTSNPNLYWYRQAAGRGLQLLFYSVGIGQISSEVPQNLSASRPQDRQFILSSKKLLLSDSGFYLCAWSIYREGNYGYTFGSGTRLTVV.

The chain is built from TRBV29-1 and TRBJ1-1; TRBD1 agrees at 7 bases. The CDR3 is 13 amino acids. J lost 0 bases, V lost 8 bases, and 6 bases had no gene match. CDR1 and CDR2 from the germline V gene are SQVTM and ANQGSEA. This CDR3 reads CSILGQMNTEAFF. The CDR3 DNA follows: TGCAGCATCCTGGGACAGATGAACACTGAAGCTTTCTTT.

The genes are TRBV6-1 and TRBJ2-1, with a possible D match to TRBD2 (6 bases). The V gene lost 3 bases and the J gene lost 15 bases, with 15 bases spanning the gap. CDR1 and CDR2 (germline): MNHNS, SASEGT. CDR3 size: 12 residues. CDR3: CASSDSGLWLFF. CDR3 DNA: TGTGCCAGCAGTGATTCGGGACTTTGGTTGTTCTTC.

This chain's CDR3 is CAISELGTGSNTGELFF. As DNA, the CDR3 is TGTGCCATCAGTGAGTTGGGGACAGGGTCGAACACCGGGGAGCTGTTTTTT. The chain joins TRBV10-3 to TRBJ2-2, with TRBD1 identical over 9 bases. Per the germline V gene, CDR1 is ENHRY and CDR2 is SYGVKD. V lost 1 base, J lost 0 bases, and 3 bases stayed unmatched. This CDR3 has 17 residues.

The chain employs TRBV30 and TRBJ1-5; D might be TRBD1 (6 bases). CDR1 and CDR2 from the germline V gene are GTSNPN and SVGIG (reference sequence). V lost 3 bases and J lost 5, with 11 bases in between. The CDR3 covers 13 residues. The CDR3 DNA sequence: TGTGCCTGGAGCTCGGACAGTTATCAGCCCCAGCATTTT. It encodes CAWSSDSYQPQHF.

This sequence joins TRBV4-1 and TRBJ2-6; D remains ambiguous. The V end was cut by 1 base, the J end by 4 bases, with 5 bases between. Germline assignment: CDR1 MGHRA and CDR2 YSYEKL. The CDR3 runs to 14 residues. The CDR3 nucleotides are TGCGCCAGCAGCCAAGTCACCGGGGCCAACGTCCTGACTTTC. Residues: CASSQVTGANVLTF.

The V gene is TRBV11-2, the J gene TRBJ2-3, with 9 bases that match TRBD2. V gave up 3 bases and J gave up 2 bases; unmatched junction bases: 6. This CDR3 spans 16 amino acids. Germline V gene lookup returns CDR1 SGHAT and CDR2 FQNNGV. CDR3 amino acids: CASSLGGGGATDTQYF. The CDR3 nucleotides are TGTGCCAGCAGCTTGGGAGGCGGGGGGGCCACAGATACGCAGTATTTT.